The 17 T cell receptor beta chains listed next were all sequenced from one sample in a study of CXCR3-negative and CXCR3-positive naive CD8 T cells. UMI-labeled 5' RACE yielded the TRB cDNA libraries. TCRdb re-called the 5' RACE reads and shows each CDR3 protein once, DNA omitted. Its table lists some 5,400 distinct CDR3 sequences. What these receptors recognize is not known. Findings of the study overall: CXCR3-expressing naive cells carried TRB CDR3s more hydrophobic than those of CXCR3-negative naive cells.

Input material: naive CXCR3+ CD8+ T cells from blood. The subset was: CD45RO-CCR7+CD27+CD95- naive CD8+ T cells expressing CXCR3 (TNR3+). The receptors here all came from a human donor in good health. Some clones in this sample may be carry-over from other donors' samples.

The chain joins TRBV6-6 to TRBJ2-1; TCRdb's D call of TRBD2 is untestable without DNA. Germline V gene sequence: CDR1 MNHNY, CDR2 SVGAGI (reference sequence). This CDR3 region has 17 residues. The CDR3 sequence is CASSYFGLAGLANEQFF.

The chain carries TRBV4-3 and TRBJ1-2; TCRdb reports TRBD1, a call that lacks DNA to check it against. The V gene's germline CDR1 is LGHNA and CDR2 YSLEER. The CDR3 has 16 residues. CDR3 region: CASSQDNQVDRDGYTF.

In terms of frequency, this clonotype is medium-sized. V is TRBV27 and J is TRBJ1-5; TCRdb returns TRBD1, unconfirmable since there is no DNA. Germline V gene data show CDR1 as MNHEY and CDR2 as SMNVEV (reference sequence). This CDR3 is built from 14 residues. This CDR3 is CASTPGAGGRPQHF.

The rearrangement joins TRBV18 to TRBJ2-2; checking the TCRdb D call of TRBD1 is not possible without DNA. This CDR3 spans 17 amino acids. CDR1 and CDR2 (germline): KGHSH, LQKENI. CDR3 sequence: CASSPPDRGRNTGELFF.

This sequence joins TRBV7-9 and TRBJ2-5. CDR3 size: 14 residues. Germline CDR1 reads SEHNR; CDR2 reads FQNEAQ (reference sequence). The CDR3 loop reads CASSPRNRQETQYF.

This clonotype is labeled medium-sized (0.01 to 0.1%) based on frequency. The rearrangement joins TRBV29-1 to TRBJ2-7; with no DNA, the TCRdb D assignment of TRBD2 cannot be verified. The CDR3 extends over 13 amino acids. Germline V gene lookup returns CDR1 SQVTM and CDR2 ANQGSEA. The CDR3 loop is CSGWTSDTYEQYF.

This CDR3 is CASNRDTYEQYF. The rearrangement links TRBV25-1 to TRBJ2-7; no DNA is available, so the TRBD1 call from TCRdb remains unchecked. Germline CDR1 and CDR2: MGHDK and SYGVNS. CDR3 length: 12 amino acids.

This chain connects TRBV7-9 to TRBJ2-7. The CDR3 sequence is 13 residues long. Germline CDR1 SEHNR, CDR2 FQNEAQ (reference sequence). CDR3 protein: CASSPQDGYEQYF.

This clonotype is classed as medium-sized by frequency. This chain joins TRBV7-2 and TRBJ2-7; TCRdb's D gene call, TRBD1, goes unchecked for lack of DNA. The CDR3 extends over 14 amino acids. Germline values: CDR1 SGHTA, CDR2 FQGNSA. The CDR3 protein is CASSLRDHFHEQYF. Together with reference TRBV7-2 and TRBJ2-7, the CDR3 gives the full variable domain: GAGVSQSPSNKVTEKGKDVELRCDPISGHTALYWYRQSLGQGLEFLIYFQGNSAPDKSGLPSDRFSAERTGGSVSTLTIQRTQQEDSAVYLCASSLRDHFHEQYFGPGTRLTVT.

This clonotype ranks as medium-sized in terms of frequency. J is TRBJ1-2 and V is TRBV28; lacking DNA, the TRBD1 call made by TCRdb goes unchecked. Germline V gene lookup returns CDR1 MDHEN and CDR2 SYDVKM. The CDR3 is 21 amino acids. This CDR3 reads CASSLEFGTVSLPLANYGYTF.

This clonotype is classed as medium-sized by frequency. The chain has TRBV12-5 and TRBJ2-5; TCRdb's D gene call, TRBD1, goes unchecked for lack of DNA. The CDR3 has 13 amino acids. Germline values: CDR1 LGHNT, CDR2 FRNRAP. CDR3 residues: CATGDAPQETQYF.

This clonotype ranks as medium-sized in terms of frequency. The chain couples TRBV29-1 to TRBJ1-4; the D call from TCRdb, TRBD1, cannot be confirmed without DNA. This CDR3 has 14 amino acids. Looked up from germline, CDR1 is SQVTM and CDR2 is ANQGSEA. The CDR3 spells CSVGDKTTNEKLFF.

CDR3 region: CASSYSTSRPHDTQYF. The chain carries TRBV6-5 and TRBJ2-3; TCRdb designates TRBD2, a call that cannot be tested without DNA. This CDR3 has 16 residues. Germline loops: CDR1 MNHEY, CDR2 SVGAGI.

This clonotype is medium-sized (0.01 to 0.1%) by frequency. CDR3 sequence: CSAGQGSYEQYF. The chain combines TRBV29-1 with TRBJ2-7; the TRBD1 assignment by TCRdb is unverifiable without DNA. In germline, CDR1 is SQVTM, CDR2 ANQGSEA. There are 12 residues in the CDR3.

This sequence joins TRBV7-9 and TRBJ2-1; TCRdb indicates TRBD2, and absent DNA this call remains unverified. The CDR3 is 15 residues long. Germline values: CDR1 SEHNR, CDR2 FQNEAQ (reference sequence). This chain's CDR3 is CASSFGTSDYNEQFF.

The rearrangement links TRBV29-1 to TRBJ2-4. Germline V gene sequence: CDR1 SQVTM, CDR2 ANQGSEA. The CDR3 runs 13 residues. The CDR3 loop reads CSVSELAKNIQYF.

This clonotype is labeled medium-sized based on frequency. The V call is TRBV2, the J call TRBJ2-2; the TCRdb call, TRBD2, lacks DNA for checking. The CDR3 covers 15 residues. Germline CDR1 and CDR2: SNHLY and FYNNEI. CDR3 protein: CASTPGTRRTGELFF.